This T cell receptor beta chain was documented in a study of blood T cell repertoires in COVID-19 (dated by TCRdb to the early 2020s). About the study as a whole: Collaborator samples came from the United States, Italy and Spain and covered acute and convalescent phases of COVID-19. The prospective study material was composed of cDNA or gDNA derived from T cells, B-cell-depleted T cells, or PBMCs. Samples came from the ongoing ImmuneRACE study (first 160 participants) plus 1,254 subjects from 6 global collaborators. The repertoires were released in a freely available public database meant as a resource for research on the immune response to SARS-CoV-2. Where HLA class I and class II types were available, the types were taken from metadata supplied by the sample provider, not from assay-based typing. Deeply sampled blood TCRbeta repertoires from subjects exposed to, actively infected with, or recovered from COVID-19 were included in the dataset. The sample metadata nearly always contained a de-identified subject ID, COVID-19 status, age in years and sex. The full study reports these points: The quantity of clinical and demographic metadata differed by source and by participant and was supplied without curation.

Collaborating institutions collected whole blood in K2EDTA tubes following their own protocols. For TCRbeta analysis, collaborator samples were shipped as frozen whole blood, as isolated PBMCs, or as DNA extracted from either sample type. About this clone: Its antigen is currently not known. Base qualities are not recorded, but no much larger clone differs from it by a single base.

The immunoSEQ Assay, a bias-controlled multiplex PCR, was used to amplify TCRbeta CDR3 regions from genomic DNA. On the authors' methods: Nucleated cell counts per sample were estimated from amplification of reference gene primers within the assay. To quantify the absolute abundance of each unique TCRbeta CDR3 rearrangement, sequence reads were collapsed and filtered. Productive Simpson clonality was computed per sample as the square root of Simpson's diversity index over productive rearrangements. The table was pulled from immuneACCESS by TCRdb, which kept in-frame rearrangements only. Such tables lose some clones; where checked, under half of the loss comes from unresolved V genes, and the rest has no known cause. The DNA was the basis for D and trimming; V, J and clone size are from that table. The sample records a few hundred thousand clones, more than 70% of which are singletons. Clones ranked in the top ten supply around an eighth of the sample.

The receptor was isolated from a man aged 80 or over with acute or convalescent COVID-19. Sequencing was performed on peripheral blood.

Here the CDR3 is given as CASSTRTGVGNTIYF. The bases read TGTGCCAGCAGCACCCGGACAGGGGTGGGGAACACCATATATTTT. The rearranged chain carries TRBV7-2 and TRBJ1-3, and 9 bases in between align with TRBD1. For this chain, trimming is 5 bases at the V end and 7 bases at the J end, and the number of junction bases without a gene match is 9. The CDR3 contains 15 residues, cysteine and phenylalanine counted. The kept DNA is CDR3 alone, 45 bases in frame from the first base. Based on the germline V gene, the CDR1 and CDR2 sequences are SGHTA and FQGNSA.